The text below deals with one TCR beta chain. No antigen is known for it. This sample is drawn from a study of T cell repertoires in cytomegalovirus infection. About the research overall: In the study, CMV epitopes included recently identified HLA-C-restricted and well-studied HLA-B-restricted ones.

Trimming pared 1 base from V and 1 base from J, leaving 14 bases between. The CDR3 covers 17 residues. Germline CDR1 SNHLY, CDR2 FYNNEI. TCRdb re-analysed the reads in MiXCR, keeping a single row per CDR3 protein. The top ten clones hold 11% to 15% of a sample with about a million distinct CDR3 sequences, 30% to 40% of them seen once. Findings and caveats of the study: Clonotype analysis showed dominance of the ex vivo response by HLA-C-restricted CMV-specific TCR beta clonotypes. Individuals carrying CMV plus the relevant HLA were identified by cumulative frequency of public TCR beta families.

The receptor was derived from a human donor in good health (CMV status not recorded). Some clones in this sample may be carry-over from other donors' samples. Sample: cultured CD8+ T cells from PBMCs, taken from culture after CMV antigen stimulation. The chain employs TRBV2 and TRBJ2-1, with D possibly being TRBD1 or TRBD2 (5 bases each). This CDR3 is CASSEEAVGGSYNEQFF. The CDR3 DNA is TGTGCCAGCAGTGAAGAGGCGGTTGGGGGTTCCTACAATGAGCAGTTCTTC.